This entry lists 28 T cell receptor beta chains sequenced from one sample in a study of T cell repertoires in cytomegalovirus infection. Each CDR3 protein gets one entry after TCRdb re-called the reads with MiXCR. The table has 43,000 or so distinct CDR3 sequences, roughly 19% seen once. Antigen specificity for these receptors is unknown. The sequences come from CD8+ T cells from cultured PBMCs, collected from culture after CMV antigen stimulation. The receptors shown here come from a human donor in good health (CMV status not recorded). Some clones in this sample may be carry-over from other donors' samples.

This clonotype was seen more than once but under ten times. The chain links TRBV27 to TRBJ1-2, with 8 bases fitting TRBD1. V shed 2 bases and J 5 bases; nucleotides not matched to a gene: 7. The germline gives CDR1 MNHEY, CDR2 SMNVEV (reference sequence). CDR3 length: 15 amino acids. Here the CDR3 DNA reads TGTGCCAGCAGTTTAGACGGACAGGGAGGATATGGCTACACCTTC. It specifies CASSLDGQGGYGYTF.

This clonotype has only one observation. This may arise from a read error, as a much more abundant clone is one base away. The conserved final phenylalanine or tryptophan is absent from the CDR3, which likely points to a read error. The rearrangement uses TRBV20-1 and TRBJ2-7; 7 bases agree with TRBD2. CDR1 DFQATT and CDR2 SNEGSKA come from the germline V gene (reference sequence). The CDR3 spans 11 residues. V lost 6 bases and J lost 3; bases outside the gene matches: 2. The CDR3 loop reads CSAAGVYEQYL. In DNA form, the CDR3 reads TGCAGTGCGGCGGGAGTCTACGAGCAGTACCTC.

This clonotype was observed at least ten times. V usage is TRBV7-2 and J usage is TRBJ2-7; 7 bases line up with TRBD1. The CDR3 totals 16 residues. Germline assignment: CDR1 SGHTA and CDR2 FQGNSA. Germline trimming cut 5 bases from V and 3 bases from J; bases unmatched to any gene: 13. The CDR3 DNA sequence: TGTGCCAGCAGCCCTCGGAGAACAGGGACAGTCTACGAGCAGTACTTC. The encoded protein is CASSPRRTGTVYEQYF.

This sequence joins TRBV11-2 and TRBJ2-7, with TRBD2 matching over 10 bases. V was clipped by 0 bases and J by 5 bases; unmatched bases: 7. The CDR3 sequence is 16 residues long. Looked up from germline, CDR1 is SGHAT and CDR2 is FQNNGV. The CDR3 coding sequence is TGTGCCAGCAGCTTAGATGATCCAGCGGGAGGGCACGAGCAGTACTTC. Residues: CASSLDDPAGGHEQYF.

This clonotype was recorded a few times. The rearrangement links TRBV6-1 to TRBJ2-1, with D tentatively TRBD2 (7 bases). This CDR3 region has 17 residues. Germline CDR1 MNHNS, CDR2 SASEGT. V lost 7 bases to trimming and J lost 2 bases, with 21 bases between them. The CDR3 region has the DNA TGTGCCAGCATTCTACTGGGGGGGGCAGGAACCTACAATGAGCAGTTCTTC. This translates into CASILLGGAGTYNEQFF.

This chain links TRBV20-1 with TRBJ1-1; no clear D. Trimming removed 6 bases at V and 5 bases at J, with 13 bases between. The CDR3 is 12 residues long. Germline V gene sequence: CDR1 DFQATT, CDR2 SNEGSKA (reference sequence). The CDR3 DNA sequence: TGCAGTGCCCGGCTCTCGGGAACTGAAGCTTTCTTT. Protein: CSARLSGTEAFF.

This clonotype occurred many times. The chain couples TRBV7-9 to TRBJ2-3, with 12 bases identical to TRBD2. The V segment lost 4 bases and the J segment 5 bases; nucleotides outside the gene matches: 10. CDR3 length: 17 amino acids. Germline CDR1 and CDR2: SEHNR and FQNEAQ (reference sequence). DNA of the CDR3: TGTGCCAGCAGCTCCCCTCTAGCGGGAGGGCCGAAAGATACGCAGTATTTT. Translating gives CASSSPLAGGPKDTQYF. The entire variable domain, with the rest obtained from reference TRBV7-9 and TRBJ2-3, is as follows: DTGVSQNPRHKITKRGQNVTFRCDPISEHNRLYWYRQTLGQGPEFLTYFQNEAQLEKSRLLSDRFSAERPKGSFSTLEIQRTEQGDSAMYLCASSSPLAGGPKDTQYFGPGTRLTVL.

The chain carries TRBV18 and TRBJ1-2; tentatively, D is TRBD1 (6 bases). The CDR3 consists of 16 residues. The germline V gene encodes CDR1 KGHSH and CDR2 LQKENI. V lost 4 bases, J lost 1 base, and 16 bases lay in between. The CDR3 coding sequence is TGTGCCAGCTCACTCTTGGGCAGGGGTGATAACTATGGCTACACCTTC. This translates into CASSLLGRGDNYGYTF.

Ten or more counts support this clonotype. V gene TRBV2 combines with J gene TRBJ1-6; D is unclear. The length of the CDR3 is 15 residues. Between the trimmed V and J ends, which lost 5 bases and 5 bases, there was a span of 13 bases. Germline V lookup: CDR1 SNHLY, CDR2 FYNNEI. CDR3 loop: CASSPGRVNNSPLHF. The CDR3 DNA sequence: TGTGCCAGCAGTCCGGGGAGGGTAAATAATTCACCCCTCCACTTT.

This clonotype was detected ten times or more. J is TRBJ1-5 and V is TRBV2, with 9 positions matching TRBD1. The V gene end was trimmed by 6 bases and the J gene end by 0 bases; junction bases not matched to a gene: 3. Germline CDR1 and CDR2: SNHLY and FYNNEI. CDR3 size: 15 residues. DNA of the CDR3: TGTGCCAGCAGGAGGACAGGGGATAGCAATCAGCCCCAGCATTTT. It translates to CASRRTGDSNQPQHF.

This clonotype has a handful of counts. V and J are TRBV5-6 and TRBJ2-1; 10 bases fit TRBD2. CDR3 length: 16 residues. Germline V gene data show CDR1 as SGHDT and CDR2 as YYEEEE. The J segment lost 4 bases and the V segment lost 4 bases, leaving 8 bases of the junction unmatched. The CDR3 nucleotides are TGTGCCAGCAGCCACTTAGCGGGGGGCCTTTACAATGAGCAGTTCTTC. Its protein is CASSHLAGGLYNEQFF. The full variable domain, in which reference TRBV5-6 and TRBJ2-1 provide the parts outside the CDR3, is DAGVTQSPTHLIKTRGQQVTLRCSPKSGHDTVSWYQQALGQGPQFIFQYYEEEERQRGNFPDRFSGHQFPNYSSELNVNALLLGDSALYLCASSHLAGGLYNEQFFGPGTRLTVL.

This chain's CDR3 is CASSYLAEQFF. The DNA for the CDR3 is TGTGCCAGCAGTTACCTAGCTGAGCAGTTCTTC. The rearrangement uses TRBV6-5 and TRBJ2-1; weak D call: TRBD2 (5 bases). Trimming took off 2 bases at V and 9 bases at J, with 5 bases between the two ends. CDR3 size: 11 residues. Germline CDR1 and CDR2: MNHEY and SVGAGI.

About this clonotype: Since a much larger clone is just one base distant, this may be a read error. The chain carries TRBV5-4 and TRBJ2-3, with D perhaps given as TRBD1 or TRBD2 (5 bases each). This CDR3 comprises 15 residues. Germline V gene lookup returns CDR1 SGHNT and CDR2 YYREEE (reference sequence). The DNA for the CDR3 is TGTACCAGCAGCTTGAGGGGCCCCACCACAGATACGCAGTATTTT. It specifies CTSSLRGPTTDTQYF.

This chain connects TRBV30 to TRBJ2-5, with 7 bases aligning to TRBD2. The J segment lost 5 bases and the V segment lost 1 base, leaving 10 bases of the junction unmatched. From germline, CDR1 is GTSNPN and CDR2 SVGIG (reference sequence). The CDR3 spans 15 residues. DNA for the CDR3: TGTGCCTGGAGTGGGGGGGGAGGGCCTCTCGAGACCCAGTACTTC. This codes for CAWSGGGGPLETQYF.

This clonotype was recorded at least ten times. The rearrangement uses TRBV12-3 or TRBV12-4 and TRBJ2-5; D call uncertain. V gave up 5 bases and J gave up 4 bases, with 14 bases separating them. The CDR3 has 14 amino acids. As DNA, the CDR3 is TGTGCCAGCAGTGTACGAAACGAGAGAGAGACCCAGTACTTC. This sequence encodes CASSVRNERETQYF.

This clonotype was seen ten or more times. This chain links TRBV7-2 with TRBJ1-5; 7 nucleotides align to TRBD1. The CDR3 has 15 residues. V dropped 1 base and J dropped 5; count of bases not matched to a gene: 5. Germline CDR1 is SGHTA and CDR2 is FQGNSA. The chain's CDR3 is CASSLDPGGHQPQHF. The CDR3 DNA reads TGTGCCAGCAGCTTAGATCCAGGGGGACATCAGCCCCAGCATTTT.

The gene calls are TRBV13 and TRBJ2-1, with 10 bases lining up with TRBD1. After removal of 5 bases from V and 4 bases from J, the junction contained 5 bases not matched to a gene. Germline-derived CDR1 and CDR2 are PRHDT and FYEKMQ (reference sequence). The CDR3 totals 15 residues. DNA for the CDR3: TGTGCCAGCAGCCCCGGGACAGGGGCATACAATGAGCAGTTCTTC. Amino acid sequence: CASSPGTGAYNEQFF.

J is TRBJ2-6 and V is TRBV13; tentatively, D is TRBD2 (5 bases). Germline CDR1 and CDR2: PRHDT and FYEKMQ (reference sequence). Trimming shortened V by 4 bases and J by 2 bases, and 9 bases separated the two germline ends. This CDR3 region has 15 residues. In nucleotides, the CDR3 is TGTGCCAGCAGCTCTCGGGGTGCTGGGGCCAACGTCCTGACTTTC. It yields the protein CASSSRGAGANVLTF.

This clonotype was seen only once. This chain connects TRBV4-1 to TRBJ2-1; D is possibly TRBD1 (6 bases). The germline CDR1 and CDR2 sequences are MGHRA and YSYEKL. The CDR3 length is 16 residues. V lost 1 base to trimming and J lost 9 bases, with 19 bases between them. The CDR3 sequence is CASSQVPSLGGGEQFF. In DNA, the CDR3 is TGCGCCAGCAGCCAAGTTCCCTCCCTTGGGGGCGGTGAGCAGTTCTTC.

This clonotype occurred a few times. The rearrangement links TRBV11-2 to TRBJ2-1, with 12 positions matching TRBD2. Germline assignment: CDR1 SGHAT and CDR2 FQNNGV. This CDR3 is built from 13 residues. V lost 8 bases and J lost 7; bases outside the gene matches: 3. CDR3 DNA: TGTGCCAGCTGGACTAGCGGGAAGAATGAGCAGTTCTTC. As protein: CASWTSGKNEQFF.

Only a few counts were recorded for this clonotype. V gene TRBV28 combines with J gene TRBJ2-7; D not certain. The CDR3 runs to 13 residues. Trimming left V 5 bases short and J 5 bases short, with 13 bases between. Germline V gives CDR1 MDHEN, CDR2 SYDVKM. CDR3 DNA sequence: TGTGCCAGCAGTCTATCGACCACCAACGAGCAGTACTTC. Amino acid sequence: CASSLSTTNEQYF. The entire variable domain, with the rest obtained from reference TRBV28 and TRBJ2-7, is as follows: DVKVTQSSRYLVKRTGEKVFLECVQDMDHENMFWYRQDPGLGLRLIYFSYDVKMKEKGDIPEGYSVSREKKERFSLILESASTNQTSMYLCASSLSTTNEQYFGPGTRLTVT.

The chain combines TRBV4-1 with TRBJ2-1; tentatively, D is TRBD1 or TRBD2 (6 bases each). V lost 0 bases, J lost 0 bases, and 9 bases lay in between. Germline CDR1 is MGHRA and CDR2 is YSYEKL. CDR3 size: 16 residues. The CDR3 is CASSQEQGLSYNEQFF. The CDR3 region has the DNA TGCGCCAGCAGCCAAGAACAGGGACTCTCCTACAATGAGCAGTTCTTC.

This clonotype has at least ten counts. V usage is TRBV12-3 or TRBV12-4 and J usage is TRBJ2-1; TRBD2 matches at 8 bases. CDR3 length equals 16 residues. With 5 bases clipped from V and 4 bases from J, the junction kept 10 bases outside the gene matches. CDR3 loop: CASSVRLAHIYNEQFF. For the CDR3, the DNA is TGTGCCAGCAGTGTCCGACTAGCGCATATTTACAATGAGCAGTTCTTC.

This clonotype has a handful of counts. V gene TRBV27 combines with J gene TRBJ1-1; maybe TRBD1 (6 bases). V shed 5 bases and J shed 0 bases, with 13 bases lying between them. This CDR3 region has 15 residues. The germline CDR1 and CDR2 sequences are MNHEY and SMNVEV (reference sequence). Written as DNA, the CDR3 is TGTGCCAGCAGTCCCCTAGACAGGTTGAACACTGAAGCTTTCTTT. This sequence encodes CASSPLDRLNTEAFF.

This clonotype was recorded a few times. J is TRBJ2-1 and V is TRBV4-1, with unresolved D. Trimming stripped 4 bases from V and 8 bases from J, with 15 bases between. CDR3 size: 14 residues. Germline V gives CDR1 MGHRA, CDR2 YSYEKL. In nucleotides, the CDR3 is TGCGCCAGCAGCCCGCTTGGATACTCGGATGAGCAGTTCTTC. It is translated as CASSPLGYSDEQFF.

In its sample, this clonotype was seen a few times. The V call is TRBV12-3 or TRBV12-4, the J call TRBJ1-1; maybe TRBD1 (5 bases). Trimming pared 8 bases from V and 4 bases from J, leaving 20 bases between. This CDR3 has 15 residues. CDR3 nucleotide sequence: TGTGCCAGCGATCGCGAGACTCCCGGGGGCACTGAAGCTTTCTTT. This encodes CASDRETPGGTEAFF.

There are a few counts of this clonotype. This chain uses TRBV5-5 with TRBJ1-5; D unclear. This CDR3 region has 13 residues. Trimming left V 0 bases short and J 5 bases short, with 6 bases between. Germline V lookup: CDR1 SGHKS, CDR2 YYEKEE (reference sequence). Here the CDR3 DNA reads TGTGCCAGCAGCTTGGCGGGCCATCAGCCCCAGCATTTT. Its translation is CASSLAGHQPQHF.

This clonotype was picked up many times. CDR3 bases: TGTGCCAGTAGGACAGGTGATTTGGGAAGCACTGAAGCTTTCTTT. This translates into CASRTGDLGSTEAFF. The chain employs TRBV19 and TRBJ1-1; the D gene is possibly TRBD1 (6 bases). Germline CDR1 is LNHDA and CDR2 is SQIVND (reference sequence). Trimming stripped 6 bases from V and 4 bases from J, with 18 bases between. The CDR3 consists of 15 residues.